One sample yielded the 27 T cell receptor beta chains listed below, sequenced in a study of T cell changes during pregnancy in multiple sclerosis. Using immunoSEQ multiplex PCR, the repertoire was profiled, and TCRdb retains in-frame clones only, with some absent. In the table there are tens of thousands of clones, about 92% of which are singletons. Sequenced material: peripheral blood, taken in the third trimester of pregnancy. The origin of the receptors is a female donor in good health, enrolled as a control in a pregnancy study.

A single count supports this clone. The chain is built from TRBV11-2 and TRBJ2-5, with 13 nucleotides matching TRBD2. The germline V gene has CDR1 SGHAT and CDR2 FQNNGV. Losses at the gene ends were 5 bases for V and 0 bases for J; bases not matched to a gene: 6. CDR3 length: 17 residues. The CDR3 nucleotides read TGTGCCAGCAGCGTCGGGACTAGCGGGGCGTACCAAGAGACCCAGTACTTC. Encoded protein: CASSVGTSGAYQETQYF.

The V and J genes are TRBV9 and TRBJ1-4, with no clear D. Germline CDR1 SGDLS, CDR2 YYNGEE. Trimming left V 0 bases short and J 16 bases short, with 7 bases between. The CDR3 covers 10 residues. The CDR3 DNA reads TGTGCCAGCAGCGTAGGGTCGCGGTTTTTT. Protein product: CASSVGSRFF.

The chain links TRBV28 to TRBJ1-5, with a tentative D call TRBD1 (6 bases). The CDR3 loop spans 14 amino acids. CDR1 and CDR2 (germline): MDHEN, SYDVKM. Trimming took 7 bases from V and 0 from J, leaving 10 bases between them. The CDR3 bases are TGTGCCAGCATACCGGGACATAGCAATCAGCCCCAGCATTTT. Translation gives CASIPGHSNQPQHF.

The V gene is TRBV19, the J gene TRBJ2-1, with 9 bases that match TRBD1. This CDR3 comprises 15 residues. Germline lookup yields CDR1 LNHDA and CDR2 SQIVND (reference sequence). After removal of 1 base from V and 2 bases from J, the junction contained 0 bases not matched to a gene. The CDR3 spells CASSIGDRAYNEQFF. Written as DNA, the CDR3 is TGTGCCAGTAGTATAGGGGACAGGGCCTACAATGAGCAGTTCTTC.

The rearrangement links TRBV28 to TRBJ1-5, with 9 positions matching TRBD1. V gave up 5 bases and J gave up 2 bases; unmatched junction bases: 4. The V gene's germline CDR1 is MDHEN and CDR2 SYDVKM. The CDR3 sequence is 15 residues long. The CDR3: CASSPGQGGNQPQHF. The CDR3, as DNA: TGTGCCAGCAGTCCGGGACAGGGAGGCAATCAGCCCCAGCATTTT.

The V gene is TRBV6-4, the J gene TRBJ1-1, with D possibly being TRBD1 (6 bases). The CDR3 has 14 amino acids. Deletions cut 5 bases from V and 1 base from J, with 11 bases between. From germline, CDR1 is MRHNA and CDR2 SNTAGT. The CDR3 loop reads CASSQQGENTEAFF. The DNA for the CDR3 is TGTGCCAGCAGTCAACAGGGAGAGAACACTGAAGCTTTCTTT.

This chain uses TRBV20-1 with TRBJ2-1; D is ambiguous. Germline V gene sequence: CDR1 DFQATT, CDR2 SNEGSKA (reference sequence). The CDR3 is 11 amino acids. V dropped 0 bases and J dropped 9 bases, with 6 bases sitting between them. This chain's CDR3 is CSARDGPEQFF. The CDR3 DNA is TGCAGTGCTAGAGATGGGCCTGAGCAGTTCTTC.

This clone came up once. V is TRBV30 and J is TRBJ1-1, with D perhaps TRBD1 (6 bases). CDR3 length: 13 amino acids. The V end lost 4 bases, the J end lost 5 bases, and 14 bases lay between the germline ends. The germline CDR1 and CDR2 sequences are GTSNPN and SVGIG (reference sequence). The CDR3 nucleotides read TGTGCCTGGACGGGTAGAGGGGGAACTGAAGCTTTCTTT. Its translation is CAWTGRGGTEAFF.

This clone was seen just once. The chain carries TRBV7-2 and TRBJ2-1; TRBD2 matches 7 bases. J lost 12 bases, V lost 6 bases, and 8 bases had no gene match. This CDR3 has 12 residues. Per germline, CDR1 SGHTA and CDR2 FQGNSA. As DNA, the CDR3 is TGTGCCAGCAGTCGGTCGGGGGGATTGCAGTTCTTC. Translated: CASSRSGGLQFF.

This chain links TRBV5-1 with TRBJ2-3, with 8 bases aligning to TRBD1. Per the germline V gene, CDR1 is SGHRS and CDR2 is YFSETQ. The CDR3 covers 16 residues. J lost 2 bases, V lost 4 bases, and 9 bases had no gene match. The CDR3 nucleotides are TGCGCCAGCAGCCAGGGACAGGAGGGGTCCACAGATACGCAGTATTTT. Residues: CASSQGQEGSTDTQYF.

This clone was recorded only once. The CDR3 DNA reads TGTGCCAGCAGTTGGGACAGGGGGCTTTCTGGCTACACCTTC. Its translation is CASSWDRGLSGYTF. The rearrangement links TRBV28 to TRBJ1-2; the match to TRBD1 covers 12 bases. The germline V gene has CDR1 MDHEN and CDR2 SYDVKM. After removal of 4 bases from V and 7 bases from J, the junction contained 4 bases not matched to a gene. The CDR3 length is 14 residues.

The V and J genes are TRBV30 and TRBJ1-2; 9 bases are shared with TRBD1. The trim removed 4 bases at V and 6 bases at J, leaving 9 bases unmatched. The CDR3 consists of 14 residues. Germline CDR1 and CDR2: GTSNPN and SVGIG (reference sequence). The DNA for the CDR3 is TGTGCCTGGACCGGGACAGGGACCGGTGATGGCTACACCTTC. This gives the protein CAWTGTGTGDGYTF.

CDR3 sequence: CASSPSAYEQYF. As DNA, the CDR3 is TGTGCCAGCAGTCCGAGCGCCTACGAGCAGTACTTC. The chain has TRBV7-2 and TRBJ2-7; no reliable D call. V was cut by 6 bases and J by 2 bases, with 8 bases left in between. Per the germline V gene, CDR1 is SGHTA and CDR2 is FQGNSA. CDR3 length equals 12 residues.

This chain links TRBV11-2 with TRBJ2-1, with unresolved D. The V end lost 1 base, the J end lost 3 bases, and 13 bases lay between the germline ends. The germline gives CDR1 SGHAT, CDR2 FQNNGV. This CDR3 spans 16 amino acids. The CDR3 reads CASSLGYGGSYNEQFF. The CDR3 DNA sequence: TGTGCCAGCAGCTTAGGATATGGCGGCAGCTACAATGAGCAGTTCTTC. Together with reference TRBV11-2 and TRBJ2-1, the CDR3 gives the full variable domain: EAGVAQSPRYKIIEKRQSVAFWCNPISGHATLYWYQQILGQGPKLLIQFQNNGVVDDSQLPKDRFSAERLKGVDSTLKIQPAKLEDSAVYLCASSLGYGGSYNEQFFGPGTRLTVL.

The J gene is TRBJ1-6, the V gene TRBV19; 9 bases are a match to TRBD1. The CDR3 extends over 16 amino acids. Trimming removed 9 bases from V and 1 base from J; junction bases left unmatched: 7. Germline CDR1 LNHDA, CDR2 SQIVND (reference sequence). In DNA, the CDR3 is TGTGCCAGCGCGGACAGGGGAGAATCCTATAATTCACCCCTCCACTTT. Its translation is CASADRGESYNSPLHF.

CDR3 protein: CASRLAVLAGVYEQYF. The CDR3 DNA sequence: TGTGCAAGTCGCTTAGCGGTACTAGCGGGGGTCTACGAGCAGTACTTC. The V gene is TRBV12-2, the J gene TRBJ2-7; the table gives TRBD2 as D, unverified against the DNA. TRBV12-2 is deemed a pseudogene. This CDR3 is built from 16 residues.

The chain uses TRBV11-3 and TRBJ2-1; 8 bases are a match to TRBD2. The CDR3 has 13 residues. The trim removed 2 bases at V and 8 bases at J, leaving 2 bases unmatched. Germline CDR1 SGHNT, CDR2 YENEEA. The CDR3 sequence: CASSLSSGHEQFF. As DNA, the CDR3 is TGTGCCAGCAGCTTATCTAGCGGGCATGAGCAGTTCTTC.

The chain is built from TRBV2 and TRBJ2-4; 7 bases map to TRBD2. The junction had 11 bases not matched to a gene; V was cut back by 3 bases and J by 0 bases. The CDR3 contains 18 residues. Germline V lookup: CDR1 SNHLY, CDR2 FYNNEI. The CDR3 DNA sequence: TGTGCCAGCAGTGATTCACTAGCGCACGTCCTAGCCAAAAACATTCAGTACTTC. Residues: CASSDSLAHVLAKNIQYF.

This chain joins TRBV6-1 and TRBJ2-7, with a tentative D call TRBD1 (6 bases). V lost 1 base to trimming and J lost 6 bases, with 13 bases between them. The CDR3 contains 14 residues. Looked up from germline, CDR1 is MNHNS and CDR2 is SASEGT. The CDR3 DNA follows: TGTGCCAGCAGTGAAGGGGGGCGCTGGGGCGAGCAGTACTTC. It codes for CASSEGGRWGEQYF.

This clone was seen only once. V and J are TRBV7-2 and TRBJ2-2; 9 bases map to TRBD1. With V trimmed by 6 bases and J by 7 bases, 12 bases remained unmatched. In germline, CDR1 is SGHTA, CDR2 FQGNSA. The CDR3 is made up of 16 amino acids. As DNA, the CDR3 is TGTGCCAGCAGGTCAACATTCGGACAGGGGCTCGGGGAGCTGTTTTTT. Translating gives CASRSTFGQGLGELFF. Together with reference TRBV7-2 and TRBJ2-2, the CDR3 gives the full variable domain: GAGVSQSPSNKVTEKGKDVELRCDPISGHTALYWYRQSLGQGLEFLIYFQGNSAPDKSGLPSDRFSAERTGGSVSTLTIQRTQQEDSAVYLCASRSTFGQGLGELFFGEGSRLTVL.

The rearrangement joins TRBV19 to TRBJ1-3; 7 bases match TRBD1. There are 14 residues in the CDR3. Germline loops: CDR1 LNHDA, CDR2 SQIVND (reference sequence). J lost 5 bases, V lost 6 bases, and 7 bases had no gene match. In DNA, the CDR3 is TGTGCCAGTAGCCCCGGGACAGAGAGAAACACCATATATTTT. Encoded protein: CASSPGTERNTIYF.

A word on this clone: One end of the junction varies from germline; a read error may be responsible. Written as DNA, the CDR3 is TGTGCTAGCAGCCCCCATGTAGCGGGAGCAGGAGATACGCAGTATTTT. The encoded protein is CASSPHVAGAGDTQYF. The V call is TRBV7-7, the J call TRBJ2-3, with 9 bases lining up with TRBD2. This CDR3 spans 16 amino acids. The germline V gene encodes CDR1 SSHAT and CDR2 FNYEAQ (reference sequence).

The CDR3 loop is CASSFGRGGPDTQYF. For the CDR3, the DNA is TGTGCCAGCAGCTTCGGGCGGGGGGGCCCAGATACGCAGTATTTT. The rearrangement links TRBV13 to TRBJ2-3, with 9 positions matching TRBD2. Germline V CDR1 and CDR2: PRHDT, FYEKMQ (reference sequence). This CDR3 is built from 15 residues. The V segment lost 3 bases and the J segment 4 bases; nucleotides outside the gene matches: 5. The variable domain in full, with the rest retrieved from reference TRBV13 and TRBJ2-3, is AAGVIQSPRHLIKEKRETATLKCYPIPRHDTVYWYQQGPGQDPQFLISFYEKMQSDKGSIPDRFSAQQFSDYHSELNMSSLELGDSALYFCASSFGRGGPDTQYFGPGTRLTVL.

In its sample, this clone was seen a few times. The chain links TRBV15 to TRBJ1-1; D is ambiguous. With 0 bases removed from V and 0 bases from J, the gap between germline ends came to 2 bases. CDR3 length equals 13 residues. CDR1 and CDR2 from the germline V gene are LNHNV and YYDKDF (reference sequence). This CDR3 is CATSRDLNTEAFF. Here the CDR3 DNA reads TGTGCCACCAGCAGAGACTTGAACACTGAAGCTTTCTTT.

The chain carries TRBV27 and TRBJ1-4; no clear D gene. Germline CDR1 and CDR2: MNHEY and SMNVEV (reference sequence). The CDR3 covers 13 residues. The V gene lost 5 bases and the J gene lost 4 bases, with 8 bases spanning the gap. The CDR3 DNA follows: TGTGCCAGCAGTCGCAGGCGTAATGAAAAACTGTTTTTT. Amino acid sequence: CASSRRRNEKLFF.

This chain uses TRBV28 with TRBJ1-5; no firm D call. CDR1 and CDR2 from the germline V gene are MDHEN and SYDVKM. The CDR3 is 15 amino acids. The V and J ends lost 2 bases and 7 bases respectively, with 15 bases between them. CDR3 amino acids: CASSLRREMRQPQHF. The DNA of the CDR3 is TGTGCCAGCAGTTTACGGAGGGAGATGCGCCAGCCCCAGCATTTT. The variable domain in full, with the rest retrieved from reference TRBV28 and TRBJ1-5, is DVKVTQSSRYLVKRTGEKVFLECVQDMDHENMFWYRQDPGLGLRLIYFSYDVKMKEKGDIPEGYSVSREKKERFSLILESASTNQTSMYLCASSLRREMRQPQHFGDGTRLSIL.

This clone was counted a single time. The chain joins TRBV28 to TRBJ1-1; 8 bases align to TRBD1. CDR3 length: 14 amino acids. V dropped 5 bases and J dropped 4; count of bases not matched to a gene: 6. Germline V gives CDR1 MDHEN, CDR2 SYDVKM. The CDR3 here is CASSLRQGITEAFF. CDR3 sequence (DNA): TGTGCCAGCAGTCTCCGACAGGGGATCACTGAAGCTTTCTTT. Supplemented by reference TRBV28 and TRBJ1-1, the full variable domain reads DVKVTQSSRYLVKRTGEKVFLECVQDMDHENMFWYRQDPGLGLRLIYFSYDVKMKEKGDIPEGYSVSREKKERFSLILESASTNQTSMYLCASSLRQGITEAFFGQGTRLTVV.